Each of the 4 T cell receptor beta chains below was sequenced from the same sample in a study of blood T cell repertoires in COVID-19. Assay: immunoSEQ multiplex PCR; the TCRdb copy retains only in-frame clones and omits some. The data contain approximately 400,000 clones, more than 80% of them singletons. Input material: peripheral blood. The receptors were sampled from a man aged 35 to 55 with acute or convalescent COVID-19.

The V gene is TRBV6-5, the J gene TRBJ2-5; perhaps TRBD1 as D (5 bases). The CDR3 covers 15 residues. Trimming left V 6 bases short and J 1 base short, with 15 bases between. Germline V CDR1 and CDR2: MNHEY, SVGAGI. Written as DNA, the CDR3 is TGTGCCAGCAGGTCGACAGTTTGGCCCCAAGAGACCCAGTACTTC. As protein: CASRSTVWPQETQYF.

J is TRBJ2-2 and V is TRBV10-3, with 10 positions matching TRBD2. This CDR3 contains 17 residues. The germline gives CDR1 ENHRY, CDR2 SYGVKD. Trimming removed 7 bases from V and 4 bases from J; junction bases left unmatched: 12. The CDR3 DNA sequence: TGTGCCATCATGGTCCCTGAAAGCGGGAGGGGCACCGGGGAGCTGTTTTTT. Translated: CAIMVPESGRGTGELFF.

This clone is a singleton in its sample. The chain joins TRBV6-1 to TRBJ2-2, with a tentative D call TRBD1 (6 bases). CDR1 is MNHNS and CDR2 is SASEGT in the germline V gene. The length of the CDR3 is 16 residues. Trimming pared 2 bases from V and 5 bases from J, leaving 15 bases between. CDR3 residues: CASSEPGLRGTGELFF. CDR3 sequence (DNA): TGTGCCAGCAGTGAACCGGGGCTTAGGGGGACCGGGGAGCTGTTTTTT.

On this clone: Compared with germline, one end of the junction differs, possibly owing to a read error. The chain uses TRBV9 and TRBJ1-1; 10 bases are a match to TRBD1. Germline V CDR1 and CDR2: SGDLS, YYNGEE. CDR3 length: 19 residues. CDR3 loop: CTSSPSIISGTGVNTEAFF. As DNA, the CDR3 is TGTACCAGCAGCCCCTCTATTATATCCGGGACAGGGGTGAACACTGAAGCTTTCTTT. Drawing the rest from reference TRBV9 and TRBJ1-1, the complete variable domain is DSGVTQTPKHLITATGQRVTLRCSPRSGDLSVYWYQQSLDQGLQFLIQYYNGEERAKGNILERFSAQQFPDLHSELNLSSLELGDSALYFCTSSPSIISGTGVNTEAFFGQGTRLTVV.